These T cell receptor beta chains were read from a single sample in a study of CD8+ T cells in alopecia areata. The assay was immunoSEQ multiplex PCR, and TCRdb's table has in-frame clones only and misses some. The table includes about 42,000 clones, just over 65% detected once. The sequenced sample was CD8+ T cells sorted from blood, obtained at week 4, from a patient treated with tofacitinib. These receptors came from a human donor with alopecia areata. Each CDR3 is given with its conserved first and last residue. D genes are given only for firm matches. Clone size, where shown, is once, few, many, or a class for clones that have expanded.

TRBV6-5	TRBJ2-5	TRBD2	NA	CASSVGTSVQETQYF	TGTGCCAGCAGTGTCGGGACTAGCGTACAAGAGACCCAGTACTTC
TRBV5-4	TRBJ1-1	NA	NA	CASSLRNTEAFF	TGTGCCAGCAGCTTAAGGAACACTGAAGCTTTCTTT
TRBV7-9	TRBJ1-4	NA	few	CASSLDHATNEKLFF	TGTGCCAGCAGCTTAGATCACGCAACTAATGAAAAACTGTTTTTT
TRBV4-3	TRBJ2-7	NA	NA	CASSQDRSSYEQYF	TGCGCCAGCAGCCAAGATCGGTCGAGCTACGAGCAGTACTTC
TRBV19	TRBJ1-1	TRBD1	NA	CASSKGTDEAFF	TGTGCCAGTAGTAAAGGGACAGACGAAGCTTTCTTT
TRBV5-1	TRBJ2-5	NA	few	CASSLRTDQETQYF	TGCGCCAGCAGCTTGAGAACGGACCAAGAGACCCAGTACTTC
TRBV11-2	TRBJ2-7	NA	NA	CASSPGGGGYEQYF	TGTGCCAGCAGCCCAGGCGGAGGGGGCTACGAGCAGTACTTC
TRBV27	TRBJ2-6	NA	once	CASSLGPSGANVLTF	TGTGCCAGCAGTTTGGGTCCCTCTGGGGCCAACGTCCTGACTTTC
TRBV12-5	TRBJ2-2	NA	once	CASGLVVRLGASLNTGELFF	TGTGCTAGTGGTTTGGTAGTTCGGTTAGGGGCCTCTCTTAACACCGGGGAGCTGTTTTTT
TRBV29-1	TRBJ2-7	TRBD1	NA	CSVVGTGYEQYF	TGCAGCGTTGTCGGGACAGGGTACGAGCAGTACTTC
TRBV14	TRBJ1-2	NA	NA	CASSQESGFPNYGYTF	TGTGCCAGCAGCCAAGAGTCGGGGTTCCCGAACTATGGCTACACCTTC
TRBV5-1	TRBJ2-7	NA	NA	CASSLDAGWEQYF	TGCGCCAGCAGCTTGGATGCAGGGTGGGAGCAGTACTTC
TRBV29-1	TRBJ1-1	NA	few	CSVEDPTEMNTEAFF	TGCAGCGTGGAAGATCCGACGGAGATGAACACTGAAGCTTTCTTT
TRBV15	TRBJ2-4	NA	NA	CATVRSDGENIQYF	TGTGCCACCGTTCGCAGTGACGGGGAAAACATTCAGTACTTC
TRBV12-5	TRBJ2-2	NA	NA	CASLLGPNTGELFF	TGTGCTAGCCTCTTGGGACCGAACACCGGGGAGCTGTTTTTT
TRBV29-1	TRBJ2-1	NA	NA	CSVEFSGSSYNEQFF	TGCAGCGTTGAATTCTCAGGGAGCTCCTACAATGAGCAGTTCTTC
TRBV29-1	TRBJ1-2	NA	NA	CSVEDGEFGVGYTF	TGCAGCGTTGAAGACGGGGAGTTCGGCGTTGGCTACACCTTC
TRBV29-1	TRBJ2-5	NA	NA	CSAGPGQKPEETQYF	TGCAGCGCAGGACCGGGACAAAAGCCGGAGGAGACCCAGTACTTC
TRBV4-3	TRBJ2-7	TRBD2	NA	CASSQGAGGYEQYF	TGCGCCAGCAGCCAAGGAGCGGGGGGCTACGAGCAGTACTTC
TRBV29-1	TRBJ2-1	TRBD2	NA	CSVESAGDNEQFF	TGCAGCGTTGAGTCAGCGGGGGACAATGAGCAGTTCTTC
TRBV7-9	TRBJ1-6	NA	medium-sized	CASSLGKGSNTPLHF	TGTGCCAGCAGCTTGGGAAAAGGGTCCAATACACCCCTCCACTTT
TRBV4-3	TRBJ1-1	NA	NA	CASSQDMGGNTEAFF	TGCGCCAGCAGCCAAGATATGGGAGGGAACACTGAAGCTTTCTTT
TRBV5-1	TRBJ2-7	NA	once	CASSLKQASYEQYF	TGCGCCAGCAGCTTGAAACAGGCCTCCTACGAGCAGTACTTC
TRBV19	TRBJ1-2	TRBD1	once	CARDRGYGYTF	TGTGCCAGAGACAGGGGCTATGGCTACACCTTC
TRBV2	TRBJ1-1	TRBD1	NA	CASSPTGVNTEAFF	TGTGCCAGCAGTCCGACAGGGGTGAACACTGAAGCTTTCTTT
TRBV4-3	TRBJ2-7	TRBD1	NA	CASSPDRGYEQYF	TGCGCCAGCAGCCCCGACAGGGGCTACGAGCAGTACTTC
TRBV4-3	TRBJ2-3	NA	NA	CASSQAVRGGTDTQYF	TGCGCCAGCAGCCAAGCCGTGCGGGGTGGAACAGATACGCAGTATTTT
TRBV25-1	TRBJ1-2	NA	NA	CAISHVYGYTF	TGTGCCATTTCCCATGTGTATGGCTACACCTTC
TRBV27	TRBJ1-1	TRBD1	NA	CASSFTGGGLNTEAFF	TGTGCCAGCAGTTTTACAGGGGGCGGATTGAACACTGAAGCTTTCTTT
TRBV5-1	TRBJ2-7	TRBD1	NA	CASSSGQGAYEQYF	TGCGCCAGCAGCTCGGGACAGGGTGCCTACGAGCAGTACTTC
TRBV9	TRBJ2-1	NA	medium-sized	CASSVGSYNEQFF	TGTGCCAGCAGCGTGGGGTCCTACAATGAGCAGTTCTTC
TRBV9	TRBJ2-2	NA	NA	CASSVGRNTGELFF	TGTGCCAGCAGCGTAGGAAGGAACACCGGGGAGCTGTTTTTT
TRBV7-9	TRBJ2-3	TRBD1	NA	CATGQGLADTQYF	TGTGCCACCGGACAGGGCTTAGCAGATACGCAGTATTTT
TRBV30	TRBJ2-7	NA	NA	CAWSVAYEQYF	TGTGCCTGGAGTGTTGCCTACGAGCAGTACTTC
TRBV7-2	TRBJ2-7	TRBD1	NA	CASSYTGVYEQYF	TGTGCCAGCAGCTATACAGGGGTGTACGAGCAGTACTTC
TRBV12-5	TRBJ2-1	NA	NA	CASGSPISASSYNEQFF	TGTGCTAGTGGTTCCCCCATTAGCGCCAGCTCCTACAATGAGCAGTTCTTC
TRBV29-1	TRBJ1-1	NA	NA	CSVVISEAFF	TGCAGCGTTGTGATTTCGGAAGCTTTCTTT
TRBV30	TRBJ1-3	NA	NA	CAFERTNTIYF	TGTGCCTTCGAAAGAACAAACACCATATATTTT
TRBV29-1	TRBJ1-1	NA	NA	CSVAEGFGTEAFF	TGCAGCGTTGCGGAGGGATTCGGCACTGAAGCTTTCTTT
TRBV19	TRBJ2-3	TRBD2	few	CASSIGLAGEGDTQYF	TGTGCCAGTAGTATCGGGCTAGCGGGGGAAGGAGATACGCAGTATTTT
TRBV27	TRBJ1-6	NA	NA	CASSLQPYNSPLHF	TGTGCCAGCAGTCTTCAACCCTATAATTCACCCCTCCACTTT